The 30 T cell receptor beta chains reported below all come from one sample, sequenced in a study of early stage breast cancer tumors. Data came from immunoSEQ multiplex PCR; TCRdb stores just in-frame clones and leaves some out. The table includes about 50,000 clones, roughly 84% detected once. Sequencing was carried out using blood. The origin of the receptors is a person between 50 and 60 years old with breast cancer.

The V call is TRBV10-3, the J call TRBJ2-7; D remains ambiguous. Germline V gene lookup returns CDR1 ENHRY and CDR2 SYGVKD. The CDR3 sequence is 14 residues long. V dropped 3 bases and J dropped 5 bases, with 14 bases sitting between them. The CDR3 DNA sequence: TGTGCCATCAGTGAACAAGGGTTTGTAGACGAGCAGTACTTC. Its translation is CAISEQGFVDEQYF.

This rearrangement joins TRBV2 to TRBJ2-1, with 7 bases lining up with TRBD2. Germline assignment: CDR1 SNHLY and CDR2 FYNNEI. The CDR3 spans 14 residues. Germline trimming cut 4 bases from V and 9 bases from J; bases unmatched to any gene: 9. The CDR3 bases are TGTGCCAGCAGTGTGACTAGCCGGTCTGGTGAGCAGTTCTTC. Protein sequence: CASSVTSRSGEQFF.

The V and J genes are TRBV7-2 and TRBJ2-7; a possible D gene is TRBD1 (6 bases). Germline assignment: CDR1 SGHTA and CDR2 FQGNSA. The CDR3 is made up of 14 amino acids. V was cut by 3 bases and J by 3 bases, with 12 bases left in between. This CDR3 reads CASSFNRDRYEQYF. DNA for the CDR3: TGTGCCAGCAGCTTTAACAGGGATCGCTACGAGCAGTACTTC.

This chain uses TRBV6-1 with TRBJ2-3; 16 nucleotides match TRBD2. V lost 2 bases, J lost 2 bases, and 4 bases stayed unmatched. The CDR3 sequence is 18 residues long. Germline V CDR1 and CDR2: MNHNS, SASEGT. CDR3 nucleotide sequence: TGTGCCAGCAGTGAATGGGGACTAGCGGGGGGGTCCACAGATACGCAGTATTTT. Residues: CASSEWGLAGGSTDTQYF.

The CDR3 DNA reads TGTGCCACCAGCAGAGCAGGACAGGGGCCGACCTCCTACGAGCAGTACTTC. It specifies CATSRAGQGPTSYEQYF. V and J are TRBV15 and TRBJ2-7; 9 bases agree with TRBD1. From germline, CDR1 is LNHNV and CDR2 YYDKDF (reference sequence). The CDR3 is 17 amino acids. The V segment lost 1 base and the J segment 0 bases; nucleotides outside the gene matches: 7. Drawing the rest from reference TRBV15 and TRBJ2-7, the complete variable domain is DAMVIQNPRYQVTQFGKPVTLSCSQTLNHNVMYWYQQKSSQAPKLLFHYYDKDFNNEADTPDNFQSRRPNTSFCFLDIRSPGLGDTAMYLCATSRAGQGPTSYEQYFGPGTRLTVT.

This chain uses TRBV7-2 with TRBJ1-2, with D possibly matching TRBD1 (5 bases). This CDR3 spans 15 amino acids. Trimming took off 5 bases at V and 7 bases at J, with 20 bases between the two ends. Germline V gene data show CDR1 as SGHTA and CDR2 as FQGNSA. CDR3 nucleotide sequence: TGTGCCAGCAGCGTTAGGATTCGGGGGGAAGGTGGCTACACCTTC. This translates into CASSVRIRGEGGYTF.

The gene calls are TRBV9 and TRBJ1-1, with 9 bases aligning to TRBD1. The trim removed 0 bases at V and 3 bases at J, leaving 9 bases unmatched. There are 17 residues in the CDR3. Germline assignment: CDR1 SGDLS and CDR2 YYNGEE. The CDR3 DNA is TGTGCCAGCAGCGTAGCCCCTACAGGGGGCAGGGACACTGAAGCTTTCTTT. This translates into CASSVAPTGGRDTEAFF.

This clone was seen more than once but under ten times. The chain combines TRBV5-1 with TRBJ2-7, with a weak D call TRBD2 (5 bases). The CDR3 is 14 residues long. Trimming left V 4 bases short and J 4 bases short, with 15 bases between. Looked up from germline, CDR1 is SGHRS and CDR2 is YFSETQ. CDR3 sequence reads: CASSPAEGMYEQYF. The CDR3 region has the DNA TGCGCCAGCAGCCCGGCAGAGGGAATGTACGAGCAGTACTTC. Filled out from reference TRBV5-1 and TRBJ2-7, the complete variable domain reads KAGVTQTPRYLIKTRGQQVTLSCSPISGHRSVSWYQQTPGQGLQFLFEYFSETQRNKGNFPGRFSGRQFSNSRSEMNVSTLELGDSALYLCASSPAEGMYEQYFGPGTRLTVT.

This clone was detected only a few times. This rearrangement joins TRBV19 to TRBJ1-1; 7 nucleotides line up with TRBD1. CDR3 length: 13 residues. In germline, CDR1 is LNHDA, CDR2 SQIVND (reference sequence). Germline trimming cut 10 bases from V and 0 bases from J; bases unmatched to any gene: 5. In DNA, the CDR3 is TGTGCCACTAGGACAGGAATGAACACTGAAGCTTTCTTT. Its translation is CATRTGMNTEAFF.

The chain couples TRBV11-1 to TRBJ2-6, with D maybe TRBD2 (7 bases). CDR1 SGHAT and CDR2 FQDESV come from the germline V gene (reference sequence). The V end lost 4 bases, the J end lost 5 bases, and 18 bases lay between the germline ends. The CDR3 totals 17 residues. CDR3 sequence (DNA): TGTGCCAGCAGCTCCTCTAGCGGACAGAATAGGGCCAACGTCCTGACTTTC. This sequence encodes CASSSSSGQNRANVLTF.

This chain connects TRBV7-9 to TRBJ1-1, with D perhaps TRBD1 (6 bases). The V end was cut by 5 bases, the J end by 4 bases, with 14 bases between. Germline-derived CDR1 and CDR2 are SEHNR and FQNEAQ (reference sequence). This CDR3 has 14 residues. CDR3 loop: CASSEITGTTEAFF. CDR3 in DNA: TGTGCCAGCAGCGAGATTACAGGGACCACTGAAGCTTTCTTT.

V usage is TRBV25-1 and J usage is TRBJ2-3; 13 bases match TRBD2. The CDR3 contains 16 residues. V was pared by 3 bases and J by 6 bases, with 6 bases of the junction left unmatched. The germline gives CDR1 MGHDK, CDR2 SYGVNS. The CDR3 loop is CASSDTSGGAGDTQYF. CDR3 DNA: TGTGCCAGCAGTGACACTAGCGGGGGGGCCGGCGATACGCAGTATTTT.

V gene TRBV6-5 combines with J gene TRBJ1-1, with D tentatively TRBD1 (6 bases). Germline CDR1 MNHEY, CDR2 SVGAGI. CDR3 length: 13 amino acids. The V end was cut by 0 bases, the J end by 5 bases, with 7 bases between. In nucleotides, the CDR3 is TGTGCCAGCAGTTACTCGAGGGGGACTGAAGCTTTCTTT. This sequence encodes CASSYSRGTEAFF.

J is TRBJ2-5 and V is TRBV18; no firm D call. The CDR3 extends over 12 amino acids. Germline CDR1 KGHSH, CDR2 LQKENI. V lost 5 bases and J 1 base, leaving 5 bases between the germline ends. As DNA, the CDR3 is TGTGCCAGCTCATCATTCCAAGAGACCCAGTACTTC. Residues: CASSSFQETQYF.

The gene calls are TRBV7-2 and TRBJ2-4, with D maybe TRBD1 (6 bases). V was pared by 0 bases and J by 5 bases, with 8 bases between. Germline loops: CDR1 SGHTA, CDR2 FQGNSA. This CDR3 comprises 14 residues. In nucleotides, the CDR3 is TGTGCCAGCAGCTTAGCCCACAGGGAAAACATTCAGTACTTC. Protein: CASSLAHRENIQYF.

This clone was seen a handful of times. This sequence joins TRBV2 and TRBJ1-2; 7 nucleotides agree with TRBD1. Germline CDR1 SNHLY, CDR2 FYNNEI. The CDR3 has 12 amino acids. The J segment lost 8 bases and the V segment lost 11 bases, leaving 11 bases of the junction unmatched. CDR3 nucleotides: TGTGCCGAGGGGGCCTCGATCGGCGGCTACACCTTC. It is translated as CAEGASIGGYTF.

The chain has TRBV5-1 and TRBJ2-3; TRBD2 matches 10 bases. The CDR3 extends over 15 amino acids. Germline lookup yields CDR1 SGHRS and CDR2 YFSETQ. V was clipped by 5 bases and J by 2 bases; unmatched bases: 5. CDR3 bases: TGCGCCAGCAGTTCTAGCGGGGGTGTCACAGATACGCAGTATTTT. The encoded protein is CASSSSGGVTDTQYF.

This chain connects TRBV27 to TRBJ1-1; D unresolved. With 3 bases removed from V and 2 bases from J, the gap between germline ends came to 7 bases. This CDR3 spans 13 amino acids. Germline V gene data show CDR1 as MNHEY and CDR2 as SMNVEV (reference sequence). The CDR3 loop is CASSFTGNTEAFF. The CDR3 DNA is TGTGCCAGCAGTTTTACGGGAAACACTGAAGCTTTCTTT.

This rearrangement joins TRBV7-9 to TRBJ2-7; 7 nucleotides line up with TRBD2. The V and J ends lost 5 bases and 1 base, in that order; junction bases with no gene match: 8. Per the germline V gene, CDR1 is SEHNR and CDR2 is FQNEAQ (reference sequence). CDR3 length: 15 residues. CDR3 DNA: TGTGCCAGCAGCCCGGGGGGAGCTCGTTCCTACGAGCAGTACTTC. It is translated as CASSPGGARSYEQYF.

J is TRBJ2-1 and V is TRBV7-3, with 7 bases matching TRBD2. Germline V gives CDR1 SGHTA, CDR2 FQGTGA. This CDR3 spans 16 amino acids. V shed 4 bases and J 6 bases; nucleotides not matched to a gene: 12. The CDR3 DNA sequence: TGTGCCAGCAGCTCCCGTGGTTGGGGACTAATCAATGAGCAGTTCTTC. Translation gives CASSSRGWGLINEQFF.

The chain links TRBV6-1 to TRBJ2-7, with D hard to call. The V and J ends lost 1 base and 7 bases respectively, with 11 bases between them. Germline CDR1 reads MNHNS; CDR2 reads SASEGT. The CDR3 spans 13 residues. In nucleotides, the CDR3 is TGTGCCAGCAGTGAAGGGGTCCCTAGGGAGCAGTACTTC. Translation: CASSEGVPREQYF.

This clone was counted a single time. The rearrangement links TRBV10-3 to TRBJ2-1; the D call may be TRBD1 or TRBD2 (6 bases each). V lost 10 bases and J 8 bases, leaving 18 bases between the germline ends. The CDR3 has 13 residues. Germline V gene data show CDR1 as ENHRY and CDR2 as SYGVKD. The CDR3: CATSRGQEDEQFF. In DNA, the CDR3 is TGTGCCACCTCCCGGGGGCAGGAAGATGAGCAGTTCTTC.

The CDR3, as DNA: TGTGCCAGCACCCCGGGGCATAGCGGGGGGAACACCGGGGAGCTGTTTTTT. It specifies CASTPGHSGGNTGELFF. The gene calls are TRBV11-2 and TRBJ2-2, with TRBD2 matching over 9 bases. The ends lost 7 bases at V and 1 base at J; junction bases unmatched: 10. The CDR3 runs 17 residues. Germline V lookup: CDR1 SGHAT, CDR2 FQNNGV.

The chain combines TRBV7-3 with TRBJ1-4; no reliable D call. CDR3 length: 13 residues. Looked up from germline, CDR1 is SGHTA and CDR2 is FQGTGA. The V gene lost 3 bases and the J gene lost 5 bases, with 7 bases spanning the gap. CDR3 residues: CASSLGLNEKLFF. The CDR3, as DNA: TGTGCCAGCAGCTTGGGGTTAAATGAAAAACTGTTTTTT.

V and J are TRBV10-3 and TRBJ2-7; 7 bases fit TRBD1. Germline V lookup: CDR1 ENHRY, CDR2 SYGVKD. The CDR3 sequence is 14 residues long. V shed 3 bases, J shed 1 base, and the junction held 3 bases outside the gene matches. For the CDR3, the DNA is TGTGCCATCAGTGACAGGGGGAGTTCCTACGAGCAGTACTTC. Residues: CAISDRGSSYEQYF.

The rearrangement joins TRBV12-5 to TRBJ2-2, with TRBD1 matching 7 bases. Germline V gene lookup returns CDR1 LGHNT and CDR2 FRNRAP. This CDR3 comprises 15 residues. Trimming cost V 4 bases and J 6 bases; bases outside gene matches: 8. The CDR3 nucleotides read TGTGCTAGTGGTTGGGCCCCACAGGGGCCCGGGGAGCTGTTTTTT. Amino acids: CASGWAPQGPGELFF.

This chain joins TRBV7-9 and TRBJ2-1, with D uncertain. Germline lookup yields CDR1 SEHNR and CDR2 FQNEAQ (reference sequence). CDR3 length: 14 residues. Trimming shortened V by 6 bases and J by 5 bases, and 14 bases separated the two germline ends. CDR3 nucleotide sequence: TGTGCCAGCAGTCCTCGGCAGCAGAACAATGAGCAGTTCTTC. This sequence encodes CASSPRQQNNEQFF.

The chain carries TRBV29-1 and TRBJ2-3, with D maybe TRBD1 (6 bases). There are 14 residues in the CDR3. Germline V lookup: CDR1 SQVTM, CDR2 ANQGSEA. The V gene lost 7 bases and the J gene lost 2 bases, with 16 bases spanning the gap. CDR3 bases: TGCAGCGCCGCGAGAGGACAGCTCACAGATACGCAGTATTTT. As protein: CSAARGQLTDTQYF.

This clone was observed once. J is TRBJ2-2 and V is TRBV5-1, with 7 bases fitting TRBD1. Germline trimming cut 4 bases from V and 5 bases from J; bases unmatched to any gene: 11. Per germline, CDR1 SGHRS and CDR2 YFSETQ. This CDR3 is built from 16 residues. CDR3 protein: CASSPRTGSRTGELFF. The DNA of the CDR3 is TGCGCCAGCAGCCCACGGACAGGATCGAGGACCGGGGAGCTGTTTTTT.

The rearrangement links TRBV6-1 to TRBJ1-2; 10 nucleotides match TRBD1. The CDR3 covers 15 residues. Germline V gene sequence: CDR1 MNHNS, CDR2 SASEGT. The ends lost 6 bases at V and 6 bases at J; junction bases unmatched: 10. The chain's CDR3 is CASRSRGGQGDGYTF. The DNA of the CDR3 is TGTGCCAGCAGATCCAGGGGAGGACAGGGGGATGGCTACACCTTC.